The rows below give T cell receptor beta chains drawn from one sample of a study of blood T cell repertoires in COVID-19. The data were produced by immunoSEQ multiplex PCR, yet TCRdb's version contains in-frame clones alone and is incomplete. Of more than 150,000 clones in the sample, around 80% were seen once. Sequenced: peripheral blood. The receptors were sampled from a woman over 75 with active or convalescent COVID-19. The CDR3 runs from the conserved cysteine through the conserved F or W. Each record gives: V gene, J gene, D gene, clone size, CDR3 protein, CDR3 DNA. The D gene is left open where the match is weak. Only some rows state a clone size, as once, few, many or a class for expanded clones.

>TRBV9|TRBJ1-2|NA|few
CASSVGRGTDFYGYTF
TGTGCCAGCAGCGTCGGCCGGGGGACCGATTTCTATGGCTACACCTTC
>TRBV3-1/TRBV3-2|TRBJ2-7|TRBD1|NA
CASSQEGQWYKKQYF
TGTGCCAGCAGCCAAGAGGGACAGTGGTATAAGAAGCAGTACTTC
>TRBV19|TRBJ2-3|NA|NA
CASRPLERGTQYF
TGTGCCAGTAGACCCCTAGAACGGGGTACGCAGTATTTT
>TRBV5-1|TRBJ1-2|NA|NA
CASSFQYYSYGYTF
TGCGCCAGCAGCTTTCAGTACTATTCCTATGGCTACACCTTC
>TRBV7-9|TRBJ1-4|NA|NA
CASSLELGVMSEKLFF
TGTGCCAGCAGCTTAGAGCTCGGGGTGATGAGTGAAAAACTGTTTTTT
>TRBV12-3/TRBV12-4|TRBJ2-7|NA|NA
CASSLGLYEQYF
TGTGCCAGCAGCCTTGGACTATACGAGCAGTACTTC
>TRBV6-1|TRBJ1-1|NA|NA
CASSESRNTEAFF
TGTGCCAGCAGTGAATCCAGGAACACTGAAGCTTTCTTT
>TRBV9|TRBJ2-7|TRBD2|NA
CASSVGASGTYEQYF
TGTGCCAGCAGCGTAGGGGCTAGCGGAACCTACGAGCAGTACTTC
>TRBV6-2/TRBV6-3|TRBJ1-1|TRBD1|NA
CASSYWTGPNTEAFF
TGTGCCAGCAGTTACTGGACAGGCCCGAACACTGAAGCTTTCTTT
>TRBV9|TRBJ1-3|TRBD1|few
CASSVSPGQEGNTIYF
TGTGCCAGCAGCGTTTCGCCGGGACAGGAGGGAAACACCATATATTTT
>TRBV28|TRBJ1-2|TRBD1|few
CASSPPSHQGGDGYTF
TGTGCCAGCAGTCCCCCCAGCCACCAGGGGGGAGATGGCTACACCTTC
>TRBV6-5|TRBJ1-2|NA|NA
CASRGRGGAGGYTF
TGTGCCAGCAGGGGAAGAGGAGGCGCGGGTGGCTACACCTTC
>TRBV28|TRBJ1-5|TRBD1|NA
CASSPPGTGGNQPQHF
TGTGCCAGCAGTCCACCCGGGACAGGGGGCAATCAGCCCCAGCATTTT
>TRBV9|TRBJ1-4|TRBD1|NA
CASSVGTEGKLFF
TGTGCCAGCAGCGTCGGGACAGAGGGTAAACTGTTTTTT
>TRBV5-4|TRBJ1-1|NA|NA
CASSLDSGVVTEAFF
TGTGCCAGCAGCTTGGATTCGGGGGTGGTCACTGAAGCTTTCTTT
>TRBV2|TRBJ2-7|NA|NA
CASSRRVGVEQYF
TGTGCCAGCAGCAGACGCGTGGGAGTCGAGCAGTACTTC
>TRBV19|TRBJ1-2|NA|NA
CASSRTDLIGYTF
TGTGCCAGTAGTCGGACAGACCTTATAGGCTACACCTTC
>TRBV3-1/TRBV3-2|TRBJ2-5|TRBD1|NA
CASSQERDRGRETQYF
TGTGCCAGCAGCCAAGAACGGGACAGGGGCAGGGAGACCCAGTACTTC
>TRBV2|TRBJ2-1|TRBD2|NA
CASSAIKTSGEYNEQFF
TGTGCCAGCAGTGCTATAAAGACTAGCGGGGAGTACAATGAGCAGTTCTTC
>TRBV4-2|TRBJ1-6|NA|NA
CASSQGARGINSPLHF
TGTGCCAGCAGCCAAGGGGCCAGGGGAATTAATTCACCCCTCCACTTT
>TRBV14|TRBJ1-1|NA|NA
CASSPLGKTYTEAFF
TGTGCCAGCAGCCCCCTGGGCAAAACGTACACTGAAGCTTTCTTT
>TRBV6-2/TRBV6-3|TRBJ1-1|NA|NA
CASSYLDGNTEAFF
TGTGCCAGCAGTTACCTAGACGGGAACACTGAAGCTTTCTTT
>TRBV2|TRBJ2-1|NA|NA
CASTYPQGPNEQFF
TGTGCCAGCACCTACCCACAGGGTCCGAATGAGCAGTTCTTC
>TRBV5-1|TRBJ2-3|NA|NA
CASSLGSTAITDTQYF
TGCGCCAGCAGCTTGGGCTCGACAGCCATCACAGATACGCAGTATTTT
>TRBV11-1|TRBJ2-7|TRBD1|NA
CASSQGQFPYF
TGTGCCAGCAGCCAGGGACAGTTTCCGTACTTC
>TRBV25-1|TRBJ2-2|NA|NA
CASSVHHTGELFF
TGTGCCAGCAGTGTACACCACACCGGGGAGCTGTTTTTT
>TRBV7-2|TRBJ2-3|NA|NA
CASSLGIGADTQYF
TGTGCCAGCAGCTTAGGTATCGGGGCAGATACGCAGTATTTT
>TRBV5-6|TRBJ2-5|NA|NA
CASSLLVDRAETQYF
TGTGCCAGCAGCCTATTAGTTGACAGAGCAGAGACCCAGTACTTC
>TRBV5-1|TRBJ1-1|TRBD1|few
CASSQRQGAGTEAFF
TGCGCCAGCAGCCAACGACAGGGGGCTGGCACTGAAGCTTTCTTT
>TRBV5-5|TRBJ1-1|NA|NA
CASRVDGGGAATEAFF
TGTGCCAGCAGAGTCGATGGCGGGGGCGCGGCCACTGAAGCTTTCTTT
>TRBV5-4|TRBJ2-1|TRBD2|once
CASSLEGRAYNEQFF
TGTGCCAGCAGCTTGGAGGGGAGGGCTTACAATGAGCAGTTCTTC
>TRBV3-1/TRBV3-2|TRBJ1-4|NA|NA
CASSPFSGEKLFF
TGTGCCAGCAGCCCCTTTTCGGGTGAAAAACTGTTTTTT
>TRBV19|TRBJ1-5|TRBD1|once
CASSIEPQDRGWNQPQHF
TGTGCCAGTAGTATAGAGCCGCAGGACAGGGGATGGAATCAGCCCCAGCATTTT
>TRBV27|TRBJ1-1|NA|NA
CASSLSRGLKAFF
TGTGCCAGCAGTTTATCGAGAGGGCTGAAAGCTTTCTTT
>TRBV6-5|TRBJ1-2|NA|NA
CASRSPANYGYTF
TGTGCCAGCAGATCCCCAGCTAACTATGGCTACACCTTC
>TRBV19|TRBJ2-5|TRBD1|NA
CASNPTGNSVETQYF
TGTGCCAGTAACCCGACAGGGAATAGTGTAGAGACCCAGTACTTC
>TRBV21-1|TRBJ2-1|NA|NA
CASSSRDRGIYEQFF
TGTGCCAGCAGCTCCCGGGACAGGGGTATCTATGAGCAGTTCTTC
>TRBV27|TRBJ1-3|NA|once
CASSGGQRNTIYF
TGTGCCAGCAGTGGTGGTCAGCGGAACACCATATATTTT
>TRBV2|TRBJ2-5|TRBD2|NA
CASVNPFSQGGIETQYF
TGTGCCAGCGTCAACCCTTTTTCGCAGGGAGGGATAGAGACCCAGTACTTC
>TRBV23-1|TRBJ1-1|NA|few
CANQGGDTEAFF
TGCGCCAACCAAGGCGGGGACACTGAAGCTTTCTTT
>TRBV11-2|TRBJ2-1|TRBD1|NA
CASSLTGGTYNEQFF
TGTGCCAGCAGCTTGACAGGGGGGACCTACAATGAGCAGTTCTTC
>TRBV30|TRBJ2-7|NA|NA
CASSTGKNFKRLYEQYF
TGTGCCTCGAGTACAGGGAAAAATTTTAAAAGATTGTACGAGCAGTACTTC
>TRBV7-3|TRBJ2-5|TRBD1|NA
CASSPGQGAETQYF
TGTGCCAGCAGCCCTGGACAGGGGGCAGAGACCCAGTACTTC
>TRBV6-2/TRBV6-3|TRBJ2-7|TRBD2|NA
CASRPSGGFYEQYF
TGTGCCAGCAGACCTAGCGGGGGGTTCTACGAGCAGTACTTC
>TRBV7-9|TRBJ1-1|NA|once
CASSLARGGNPEAFF
TGTGCCAGCAGCTTAGCGCGGGGGGGAAACCCTGAAGCTTTCTTT
>TRBV19|TRBJ2-3|TRBD1|NA
CASSTTGGTDTQYF
TGTGCCAGTAGTACGACAGGGGGCACAGATACGCAGTATTTT
>TRBV5-6|TRBJ2-7|TRBD1|NA
CASSLRSQGLYEQYF
TGTGCCAGCAGCTTACGGTCACAGGGGCTCTACGAGCAGTACTTC
>TRBV7-8|TRBJ1-5|NA|NA
CASSLPGNQPQHF
TGTGCCAGCAGCTTGCCAGGCAATCAGCCCCAGCATTTT
>TRBV4-3|TRBJ2-3|NA|NA
CASSQRGQRADTQYF
TGCGCCAGCAGCCAACGAGGGCAGAGAGCAGATACGCAGTATTTT
>TRBV5-1|TRBJ2-5|TRBD1|NA
CASSEPGGSETQYF
TGCGCCAGCAGCGAACCAGGGGGCAGCGAGACCCAGTACTTC
>TRBV7-9|TRBJ1-5|NA|NA
CASSLLGEGGNQPQHF
TGTGCCAGCAGCTTACTTGGGGAGGGAGGCAATCAGCCCCAGCATTTT
>TRBV6-5|TRBJ2-4|TRBD1|NA
CASSPQGADIQYF
TGTGCCAGCAGTCCACAGGGGGCGGACATTCAGTACTTC
>TRBV7-9|TRBJ2-2|TRBD2|few
CASSLASGLTGELFF
TGTGCCAGCAGCTTGGCTAGCGGATTAACCGGGGAGCTGTTTTTT
>TRBV5-6|TRBJ1-2|TRBD1|NA
CASSLLGTGGVYGYTF
TGTGCCAGCAGCTTGTTAGGGACAGGGGGCGTCTATGGCTACACCTTC
>TRBV19|TRBJ2-3|TRBD1|NA
CASSTRTGGGTDTQYF
TGTGCCAGTAGTACCCGGACAGGGGGAGGCACAGATACGCAGTATTTT
>TRBV27|TRBJ1-6|NA|NA
CASTPGIYNSPLHF
TGTGCCAGCACCCCAGGGATCTATAATTCACCCCTCCACTTT
>TRBV7-9|TRBJ1-2|TRBD1|many
CASSSTGGNYGYTF
TGTGCCAGCAGCTCGACAGGGGGCAACTATGGCTACACCTTC
>TRBV5-4|TRBJ2-6|TRBD1|NA
CASSRGQAGANVLTF
TGTGCCAGCAGCCGAGGACAGGCTGGGGCCAACGTCCTGACTTTC
>TRBV28|TRBJ1-5|TRBD1|NA
CASSLGQGRRFQHF
TGTGCCAGCAGTCTGGGACAGGGGCGGAGGTTCCAGCATTTT
>TRBV29-1|TRBJ2-3|TRBD2|NA
CSVTLAGGPSDTQYF
TGCAGCGTTACACTAGCGGGGGGGCCCTCCGATACGCAGTATTTT